This T cell receptor (beta chain) is from a study of T-cell reconstitution after alpha-beta-depleted transplantation in children. Molecular barcoding with unique molecular identifiers was used for the TCRbeta library. TCRdb reanalysed the PCR reads using MiXCR and keeps one entry per CDR3 protein. The sample gives about 640,000 distinct CDR3 sequences, approximately 12% of which show up once; about 2.2% is in the top ten. The CDR3 sequence is 15 residues long. With 1 base removed from V and 2 bases from J, the gap between germline ends came to 10 bases. Looked up from germline, CDR1 is MGHDK and CDR2 is SYGVNS.

This specimen was PBMCs, mostly from graft donor cells, taken 360 days after TCRalphabeta/CD19-depleted stem cell transplant. The clonotype comes from a male patient younger than 18 who had a stem cell transplant for acute myeloid leukemia, so the T cells may come from the graft donor. The chain links TRBV25-1 to TRBJ2-3, with a weak D call TRBD2 (6 bases). CDR3 sequence reads: CASSEWAGPTDTQYF. DNA of the CDR3: TGTGCCAGCAGTGAATGGGCGGGGCCCACAGATACGCAGTATTTT.